This T cell receptor beta chain was identified during a study of identifying expanded T cells in peripheral blood. Study-level results: Roughly two-week clone count variance significantly increased as total template count grew.

A remark on this clone: Its antigen is undetermined.

V was pared by 0 bases and J by 3 bases, with 20 bases between. From germline, CDR1 is SGHRS and CDR2 YFSETQ. This CDR3 has 18 residues. Clones were read by immunoSEQ multiplex PCR, and TCRdb kept only the in-frame ones, dropping some. The repertoire consists of approximately 100,000 clones, with 88% occurring once and the leading ten covering 8% to 9%. The genes are TRBV5-1 and TRBJ2-3; D possibly uses TRBD1 or TRBD2 (7 bases each). The sequence was collected from a person between 18 and 75 years old in good health. The specimen sequenced was blood. CDR3 nucleotides: TGCGCCAGCAGCTTGGTCGATAGACTAGCAGGGGGGACAGATACGCAGTATTTT. Its translation is CASSLVDRLAGGTDTQYF.